These 5 T cell receptor beta chains were sequenced from one sample in a study of OX40 agonist ivuxolimab in advanced cancers. Repertoires were generated with immunoSEQ multiplex PCR, while TCRdb's copy carries only in-frame clones and drops some. The profile shows around 100,000 clones, around 89% of them singletons. The starting material was CD4+ or CD8+ T cells sorted from blood, obtained in a trial of the OX40 agonist ivuxolimab. The receptors here all came from an adult with an advanced solid tumor such as melanoma, head and neck, liver or kidney cancer.

The rearrangement uses TRBV19 and TRBJ2-3, with 10 bases lining up with TRBD2. Germline-derived CDR1 and CDR2 are LNHDA and SQIVND (reference sequence). V gave up 8 bases and J gave up 1 base; unmatched junction bases: 21. The CDR3 totals 20 residues. This CDR3 reads CASALGAGGLLSGGTDTQYF. The CDR3 DNA reads TGTGCCAGTGCGCTTGGAGCGGGAGGGCTCCTAAGTGGGGGCACAGATACGCAGTATTTT.

The V call is TRBV9, the J call TRBJ2-5; TRBD1 agrees at 12 bases. Looked up from germline, CDR1 is SGDLS and CDR2 is YYNGEE. Trimming took 3 bases from V and 5 from J; bases not matched to a gene: 11. This CDR3 is 17 amino acids long. CDR3 DNA sequence: TGTGCCAGCAGCGCTCAGGGACAGGGGGCGCGGCTGGAGACCCAGTACTTC. It yields the protein CASSAQGQGARLETQYF.

This rearrangement joins TRBV15 to TRBJ2-7; 7 nucleotides align to TRBD2. The CDR3 contains 13 residues. Looked up from germline, CDR1 is LNHNV and CDR2 is YYDKDF (reference sequence). V was pared by 3 bases and J by 4 bases, with 3 bases of the junction left unmatched. The CDR3 coding sequence is TGTGCCACCAGCAGTGGGGGGGAGTACGAGCAGTACTTC. It is translated as CATSSGGEYEQYF.

CDR3 DNA sequence: TGCGCCAGCAGGGTGTCCACCCAACCCTACGAGCAGTACTTC. Its translation: CASRVSTQPYEQYF. The chain carries TRBV5-1 and TRBJ2-7; D unclear. V was pared by 5 bases and J by 2 bases, with 14 bases between. CDR3 size: 14 residues. CDR1 SGHRS and CDR2 YFSETQ come from the germline V gene.

This chain uses TRBV7-9 with TRBJ2-1; 11 bases agree with TRBD2. Looked up from germline, CDR1 is SEHNR and CDR2 is FQNEAQ (reference sequence). J lost 6 bases, V lost 8 bases, and 6 bases had no gene match. CDR3 length: 14 amino acids. The CDR3 sequence is CASGSLAGANEQFF. As DNA, the CDR3 is TGTGCCAGCGGATCACTAGCGGGAGCCAATGAGCAGTTCTTC.